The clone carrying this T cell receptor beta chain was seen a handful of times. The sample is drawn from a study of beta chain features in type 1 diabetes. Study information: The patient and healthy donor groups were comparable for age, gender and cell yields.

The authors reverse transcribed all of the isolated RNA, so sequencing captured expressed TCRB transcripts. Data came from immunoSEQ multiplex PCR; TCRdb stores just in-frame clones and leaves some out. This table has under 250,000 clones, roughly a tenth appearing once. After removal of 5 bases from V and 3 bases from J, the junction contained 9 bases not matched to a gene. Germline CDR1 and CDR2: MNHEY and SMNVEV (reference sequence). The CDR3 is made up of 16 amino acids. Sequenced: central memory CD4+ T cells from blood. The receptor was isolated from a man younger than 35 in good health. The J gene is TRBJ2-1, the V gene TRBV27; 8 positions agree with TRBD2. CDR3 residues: CASSVQTSGLYNEQFF. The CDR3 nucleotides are TGTGCCAGCAGTGTACAAACTAGCGGACTCTACAATGAGCAGTTCTTC.